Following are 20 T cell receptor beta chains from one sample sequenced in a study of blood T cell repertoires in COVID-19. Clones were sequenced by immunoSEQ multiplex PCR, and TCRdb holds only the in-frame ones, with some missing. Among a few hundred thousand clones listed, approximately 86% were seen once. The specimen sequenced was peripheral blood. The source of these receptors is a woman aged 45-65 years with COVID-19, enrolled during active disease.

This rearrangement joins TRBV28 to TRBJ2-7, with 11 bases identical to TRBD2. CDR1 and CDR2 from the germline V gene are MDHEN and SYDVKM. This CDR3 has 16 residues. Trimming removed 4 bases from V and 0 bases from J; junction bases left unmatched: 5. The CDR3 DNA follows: TGTGCCAGCAGTTCCCTAGCGGGGGGCCCCTCCTACGAGCAGTACTTC. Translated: CASSSLAGGPSYEQYF.

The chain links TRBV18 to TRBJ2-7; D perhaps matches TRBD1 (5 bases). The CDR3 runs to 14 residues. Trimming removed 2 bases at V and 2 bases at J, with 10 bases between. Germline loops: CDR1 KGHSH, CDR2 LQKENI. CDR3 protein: CASSPATETYEQYV. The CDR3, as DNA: TGTGCCAGCTCACCAGCGACAGAAACCTACGAGCAGTACGTC.

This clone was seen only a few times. In nucleotides, the CDR3 is TGTGCCAGCAGTGCCACAGGGATGGAGCAGTACGTC. It yields the protein CASSATGMEQYV. V is TRBV6-2 or TRBV6-3 and J is TRBJ2-7, with D perhaps TRBD1 (6 bases). V was shortened by 5 bases and J by 7 bases, with 12 bases between the two germline ends. Germline lookup yields CDR1 MNHEY and CDR2 SVGEGT. This CDR3 contains 12 residues.

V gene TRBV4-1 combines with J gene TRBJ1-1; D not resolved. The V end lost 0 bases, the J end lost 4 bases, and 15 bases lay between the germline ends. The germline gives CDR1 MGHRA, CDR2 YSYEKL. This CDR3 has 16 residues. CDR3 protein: CASSQDQSRGSTEAFF. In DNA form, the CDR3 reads TGCGCCAGCAGCCAAGATCAATCGCGCGGAAGCACTGAAGCTTTCTTT.

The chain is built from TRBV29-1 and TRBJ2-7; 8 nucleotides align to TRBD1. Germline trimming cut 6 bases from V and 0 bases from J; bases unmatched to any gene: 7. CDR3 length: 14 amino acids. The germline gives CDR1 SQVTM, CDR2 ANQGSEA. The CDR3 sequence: CSVLRDRSSYEQYF. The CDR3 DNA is TGCAGCGTCCTCCGGGACAGGAGCTCCTACGAGCAGTACTTC.

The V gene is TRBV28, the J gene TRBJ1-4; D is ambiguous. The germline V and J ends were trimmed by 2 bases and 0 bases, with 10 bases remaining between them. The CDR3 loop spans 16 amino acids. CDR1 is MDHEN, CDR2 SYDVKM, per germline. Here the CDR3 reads CASSLRGSATNEKLFF. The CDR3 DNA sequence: TGTGCCAGCAGTTTAAGAGGCAGTGCAACTAATGAAAAACTGTTTTTT.

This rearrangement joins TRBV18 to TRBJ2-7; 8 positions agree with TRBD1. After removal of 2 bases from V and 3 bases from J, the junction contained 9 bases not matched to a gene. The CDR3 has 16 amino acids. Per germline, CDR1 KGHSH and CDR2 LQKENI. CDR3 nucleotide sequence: TGTGCCAGCTCACCAACCAGACTAGACAGGGGCTACGAGCAGTACTTC. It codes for CASSPTRLDRGYEQYF.

The CDR3 DNA reads as TGTGCCAGCAACCCCAGGGGTAGCTACGAGCAGTACGTC. As protein: CASNPRGSYEQYV. The V call is TRBV2, the J call TRBJ2-7, with D perhaps matching TRBD1 (6 bases). CDR1 is SNHLY and CDR2 is FYNNEI in the germline V gene. Between the trimmed V and J ends, which lost 7 bases and 3 bases, there was a span of 13 bases. The CDR3 runs 13 residues.

CDR3 in amino acids: CATSGRTGRSEQFF. The CDR3 region has the DNA TGTGCCACCAGTGGGAGGACAGGTCGAAGTGAGCAGTTCTTC. V is TRBV24-1 and J is TRBJ2-1; 7 bases align to TRBD1. Germline CDR1 reads KGHDR; CDR2 reads SFDVKD. This CDR3 region has 14 residues. V lost 5 bases, J lost 9 bases, and 9 bases stayed unmatched.

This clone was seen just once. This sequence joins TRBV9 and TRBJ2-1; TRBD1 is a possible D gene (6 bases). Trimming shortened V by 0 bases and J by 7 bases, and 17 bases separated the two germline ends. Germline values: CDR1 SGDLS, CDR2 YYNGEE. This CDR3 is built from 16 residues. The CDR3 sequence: CASSVVSGTPANEQFF. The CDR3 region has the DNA TGTGCCAGCAGCGTAGTCTCGGGGACACCCGCAAATGAGCAGTTCTTC.

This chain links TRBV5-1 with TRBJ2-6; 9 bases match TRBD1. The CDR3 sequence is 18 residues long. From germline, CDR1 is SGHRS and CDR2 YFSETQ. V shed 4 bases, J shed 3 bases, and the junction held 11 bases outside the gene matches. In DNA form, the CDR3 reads TGCGCCAGCAGCCGGACAGGGGAGAACCCACTTGGGGCCAACGTCCTGACTTTC. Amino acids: CASSRTGENPLGANVLTF.

The CDR3 loop reads CASSQTRLLNYGYTF. For the CDR3, the DNA is TGTGCCAGCAGTCAGACTCGGCTGTTAAACTATGGCTACACCTTC. The V call is TRBV28, the J call TRBJ1-2; D remains ambiguous. There are 15 residues in the CDR3. V lost 5 bases and J lost 2, with 15 bases in between. Germline CDR1 reads MDHEN; CDR2 reads SYDVKM.

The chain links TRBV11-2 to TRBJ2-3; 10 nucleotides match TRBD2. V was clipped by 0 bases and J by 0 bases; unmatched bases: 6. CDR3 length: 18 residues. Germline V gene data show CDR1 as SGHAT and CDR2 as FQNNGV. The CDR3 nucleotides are TGTGCCAGCAGCTTAGATAGGACTAGCGGAAGTAGCACAGATACGCAGTATTTT. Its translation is CASSLDRTSGSSTDTQYF.

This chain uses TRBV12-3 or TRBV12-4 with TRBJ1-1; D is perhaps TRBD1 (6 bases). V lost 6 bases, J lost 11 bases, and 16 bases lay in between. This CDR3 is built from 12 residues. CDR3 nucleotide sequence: TGTGCCAGCAGCCGAACAGGGTCTGGGGCTTTCTTT. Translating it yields CASSRTGSGAFF.

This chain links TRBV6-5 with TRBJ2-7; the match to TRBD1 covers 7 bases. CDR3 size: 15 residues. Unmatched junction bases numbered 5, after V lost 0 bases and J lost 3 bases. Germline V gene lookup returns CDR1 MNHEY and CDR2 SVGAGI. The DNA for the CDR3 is TGTGCCAGCAGTTACTCGGGACAGAGAAACTACGAGCAGTACGTC. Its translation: CASSYSGQRNYEQYV.

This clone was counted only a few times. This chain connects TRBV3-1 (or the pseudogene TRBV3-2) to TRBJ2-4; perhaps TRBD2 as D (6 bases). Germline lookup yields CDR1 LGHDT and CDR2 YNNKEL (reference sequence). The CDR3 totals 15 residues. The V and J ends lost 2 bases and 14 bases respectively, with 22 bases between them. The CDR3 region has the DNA TGTGCCAGCAGCCAATGGGGCCCTGGTGGGGGGATTGAGTACTTC. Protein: CASSQWGPGGGIEYF.

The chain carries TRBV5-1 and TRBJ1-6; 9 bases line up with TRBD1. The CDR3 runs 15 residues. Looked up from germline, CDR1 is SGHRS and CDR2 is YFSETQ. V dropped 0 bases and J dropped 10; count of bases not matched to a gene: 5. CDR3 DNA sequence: TGCGCCAGCAGCTTGGCCGGACAGGGGAAGTCACCCCTCCACTTT. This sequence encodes CASSLAGQGKSPLHF.

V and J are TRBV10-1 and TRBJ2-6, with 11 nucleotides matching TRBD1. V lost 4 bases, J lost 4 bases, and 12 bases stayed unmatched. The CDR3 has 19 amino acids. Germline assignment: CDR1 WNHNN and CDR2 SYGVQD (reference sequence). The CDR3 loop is CASSGSLTDRGPGANVLTF. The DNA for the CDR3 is TGCGCCAGCAGTGGATCCCTTACGGACAGGGGGCCAGGGGCCAACGTCCTGACTTTC.

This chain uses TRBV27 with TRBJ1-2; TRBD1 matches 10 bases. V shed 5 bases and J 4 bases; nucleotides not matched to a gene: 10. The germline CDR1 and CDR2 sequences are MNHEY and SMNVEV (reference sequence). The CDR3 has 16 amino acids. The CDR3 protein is CASSTGTGVPLYGYTF. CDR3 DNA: TGTGCCAGCAGTACCGGGACAGGGGTTCCCCTCTATGGCTACACCTTC.

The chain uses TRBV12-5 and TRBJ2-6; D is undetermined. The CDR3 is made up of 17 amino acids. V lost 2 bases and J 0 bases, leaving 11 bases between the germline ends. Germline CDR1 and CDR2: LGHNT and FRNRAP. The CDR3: CASGLSLGPSGANVLTF. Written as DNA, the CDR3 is TGTGCTAGTGGTTTGTCATTGGGCCCCTCTGGGGCCAACGTCCTGACTTTC.